Sequencing of this T cell receptor beta chain was carried out in a study of spatial heterogeneity in lung cancer. The presence of a unique molecular identifier marked each TCR cDNA molecule. TCRdb analysed the 5' RACE reads with MiXCR anew, one entry per CDR3 protein. This sample yields more than 80,000 distinct CDR3 sequences, of which approximately 12% are seen a single time; about 38% belongs to the top ten. Study-level findings and limits: Blood contained ubiquitous expanded tumor TCRs more at resection than at follow-up.

The sample's time point: sample taken at primary tumor resection. The input material, whole RNA from tumor, nontumor lung or frozen PBMC, was sequenced unsorted. The donors were some 70 patients with non-small cell lung cancer that was early-stage and untreated. This clonotype has only a few counts. Its antigen is as yet unknown. The source was PBMCs, collected at surgery. This TCR came from a male donor with early-stage non-small cell lung cancer.

The CDR3 loop is CSARALRTTNTEAFF. The CDR3 DNA is TGCAGTGCTAGAGCCCTAAGGACAACGAACACTGAAGCTTTCTTT. The genes are TRBV20-1 and TRBJ1-1; TRBD1 is a possible D gene (5 bases). The CDR3 contains 15 residues. Germline lookup yields CDR1 DFQATT and CDR2 SNEGSKA (reference sequence). V lost 1 base, J lost 1 base, and 13 bases lay in between.